The 2 T cell receptor beta chains in this list originate from one sample, sequenced in a study of regulatory T cells in long-lasting Graves disease. In building TCR beta libraries, iRepertoire HTBI primers were used together with Arm-PCR of CDR3 regions. MiXCR was run by TCRdb on the multiplex PCR reads, yielding one entry per CDR3 protein. Among about 530,000 distinct CDR3 sequences listed, 16% were seen once. The time point was: newly diagnosed GD, antithyroid drugs for less than 3 months. PBMC-derived RNA was used for the TCR library. These same data were also listed under a study on T cells in Graves' hyperthyroidism and ophthalmopathy.

The source material was peripheral blood mononuclear cells (PBMCs), sampled at new diagnosis, from a patient treated with antithyroid drugs. The receptor source for this set is a woman aged 35-60 years with Graves disease.

The rearrangement uses TRBV5-1 and TRBJ1-1; D call uncertain. The length of the CDR3 is 14 residues. Germline CDR1 reads SGHRS; CDR2 reads YFSETQ. With 4 bases removed from V and 8 bases from J, the gap between germline ends came to 18 bases. The CDR3 here is CASSRGKTGMEAFF. DNA of the CDR3: TGCGCCAGCAGCCGAGGAAAGACGGGAATGGAAGCTTTCTTT.

The chain recombines TRBV5-4 with TRBJ2-3; TRBD1 matches at 12 bases. V lost 1 base to trimming and J lost 1 base; unmatched junction nucleotides: 7. The CDR3 is made up of 18 amino acids. CDR1 and CDR2 from the germline V gene are SGHNT and YYREEE (reference sequence). The DNA for the CDR3 is TGTGCCAGCAGCTTGAAGGGACAGGGGGCGCTGGGCACAGATACGCAGTATTTT. Its translation is CASSLKGQGALGTDTQYF.